This T cell receptor (beta chain) stems from a study of blood T cell repertoires in COVID-19. About the research overall: Whether acute or convalescent, the COVID-19 samples came from the United States, Italy and Spain. The analysed material was cDNA or gDNA that came from T cells, B-cell-depleted T cells, or PBMCs.

Original processing methods: Scientists estimated how many nucleated cells there were by amplifying reference gene primers. This table comes from immunoSEQ multiplex PCR, and its TCRdb copy is limited to in-frame clones, with some not included. That table gives V, J and clone size, and the DNA gave D and trimming. The profile shows more than 95,000 clones, around 90% of them singletons. Germline V gene sequence: CDR1 LGHDT, CDR2 YNNKEL (reference sequence). With 4 bases clipped from V and 7 bases from J, the junction kept 1 base outside the gene matches. The CDR3 is 14 amino acids. Sequencing was carried out using peripheral blood. The receptor was isolated from a human donor in a cohort sampled during active COVID-19. The chain links TRBV3-1 (or the pseudogene TRBV3-2) to TRBJ2-1; TRBD2 aligns across 13 bases. The CDR3 is CASSRLAGGNEQFF. CDR3 bases: TGTGCCAGCAGCCGACTAGCGGGGGGAAATGAGCAGTTCTTC.